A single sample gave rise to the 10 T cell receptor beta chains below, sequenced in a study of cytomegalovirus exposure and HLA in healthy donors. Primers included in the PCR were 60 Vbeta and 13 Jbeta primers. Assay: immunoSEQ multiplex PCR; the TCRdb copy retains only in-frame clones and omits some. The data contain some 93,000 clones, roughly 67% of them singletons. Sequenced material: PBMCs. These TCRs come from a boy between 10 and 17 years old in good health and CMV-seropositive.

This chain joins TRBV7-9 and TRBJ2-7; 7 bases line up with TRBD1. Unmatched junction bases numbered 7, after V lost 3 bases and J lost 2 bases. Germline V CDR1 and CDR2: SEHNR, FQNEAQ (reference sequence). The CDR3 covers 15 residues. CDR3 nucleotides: TGTGCCAGCAGCTTGAAGGGACAGCTCCCCTACGAGCAGTACTTC. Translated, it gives CASSLKGQLPYEQYF.

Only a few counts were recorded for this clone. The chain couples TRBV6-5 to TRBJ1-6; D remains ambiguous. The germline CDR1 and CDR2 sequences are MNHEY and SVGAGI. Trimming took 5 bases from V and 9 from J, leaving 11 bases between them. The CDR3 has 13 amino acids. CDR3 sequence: CASSNRDVSPLHF. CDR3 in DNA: TGTGCCAGCAGTAACCGGGATGTTTCACCCCTCCACTTT.

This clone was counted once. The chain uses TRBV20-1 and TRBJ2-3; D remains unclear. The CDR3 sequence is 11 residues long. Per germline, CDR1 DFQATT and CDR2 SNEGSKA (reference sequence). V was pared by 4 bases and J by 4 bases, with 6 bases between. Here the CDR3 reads CSATTPDTQYF. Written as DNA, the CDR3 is TGCAGTGCTACAACTCCAGATACGCAGTATTTT.

As DNA, the CDR3 is TGTGCCAGCAATAACCTGGGACAGGGATTTTATTCACCCCTCCACTTT. It codes for CASNNLGQGFYSPLHF. The J gene is TRBJ1-6, the V gene TRBV7-9; TRBD1 agrees at 9 bases. The CDR3 runs 16 residues. The ends lost 7 bases at V and 8 bases at J; junction bases unmatched: 12. Germline V gene lookup returns CDR1 SEHNR and CDR2 FQNEAQ (reference sequence).

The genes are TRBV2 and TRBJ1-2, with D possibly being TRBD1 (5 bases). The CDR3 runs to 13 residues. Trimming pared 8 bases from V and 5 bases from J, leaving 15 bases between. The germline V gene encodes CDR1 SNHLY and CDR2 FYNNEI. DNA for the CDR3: TGTGCCAGCGGCCGACAGATCCCTTATGGCTACACCTTC. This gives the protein CASGRQIPYGYTF.

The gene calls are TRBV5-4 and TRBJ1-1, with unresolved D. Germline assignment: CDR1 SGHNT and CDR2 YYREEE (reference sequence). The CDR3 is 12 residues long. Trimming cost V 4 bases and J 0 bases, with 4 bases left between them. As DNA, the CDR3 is TGTGCCAGCAGCATAGTGAACACTGAAGCTTTCTTT. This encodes CASSIVNTEAFF.

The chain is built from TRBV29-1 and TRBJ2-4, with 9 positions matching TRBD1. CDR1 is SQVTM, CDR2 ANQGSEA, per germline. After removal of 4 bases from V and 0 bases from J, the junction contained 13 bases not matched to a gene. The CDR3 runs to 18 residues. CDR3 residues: CSVAHLTGGAEAKNIQYF. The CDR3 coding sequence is TGCAGCGTTGCCCATTTAACAGGGGGCGCGGAAGCCAAAAACATTCAGTACTTC.

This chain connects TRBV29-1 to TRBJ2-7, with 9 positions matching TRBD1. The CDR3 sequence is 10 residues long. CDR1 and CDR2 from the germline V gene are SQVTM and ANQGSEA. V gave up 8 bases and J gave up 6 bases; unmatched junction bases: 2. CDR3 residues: CSYRGPEQYF. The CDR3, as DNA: TGCAGCTACAGGGGGCCCGAGCAGTACTTC.

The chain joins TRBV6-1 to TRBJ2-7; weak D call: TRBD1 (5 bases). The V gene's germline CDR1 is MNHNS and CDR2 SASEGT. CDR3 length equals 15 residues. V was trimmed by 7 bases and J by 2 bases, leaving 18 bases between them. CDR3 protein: CASTPFRGFAYEQYF. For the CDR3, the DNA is TGTGCCAGCACTCCATTTAGGGGATTTGCCTACGAGCAGTACTTC.

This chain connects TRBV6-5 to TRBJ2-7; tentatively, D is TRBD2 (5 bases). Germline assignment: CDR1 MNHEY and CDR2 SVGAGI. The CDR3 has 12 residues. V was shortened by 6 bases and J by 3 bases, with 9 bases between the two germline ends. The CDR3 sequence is CASRDRGYEQYF. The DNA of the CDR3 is TGTGCCAGCAGGGACCGGGGCTACGAGCAGTACTTC.